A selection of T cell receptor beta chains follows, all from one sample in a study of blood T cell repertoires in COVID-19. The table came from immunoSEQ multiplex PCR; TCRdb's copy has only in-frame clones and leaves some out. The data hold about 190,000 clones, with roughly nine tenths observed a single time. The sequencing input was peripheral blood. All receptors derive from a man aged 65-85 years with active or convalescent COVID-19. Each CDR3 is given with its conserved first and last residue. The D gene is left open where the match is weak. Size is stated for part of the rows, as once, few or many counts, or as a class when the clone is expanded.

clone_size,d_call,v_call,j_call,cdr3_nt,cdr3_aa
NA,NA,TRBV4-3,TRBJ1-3,TGCGCCAGCAGCCAAGTCCTAGCTGGAAACACCATATATTTT,CASSQVLAGNTIYF
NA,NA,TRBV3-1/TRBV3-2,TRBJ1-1,TGTGCCAGCAGCCCCGACAGTGCTGAAGCTTTCTTT,CASSPDSAEAFF
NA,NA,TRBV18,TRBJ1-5,TGTGCCAGCTCACCAACGAGGGTTGGCAATCAGCCCCAGCATTTT,CASSPTRVGNQPQHF
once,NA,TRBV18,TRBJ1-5,TGTGCCAGCTCACTAGGGGGAACCTATAGCAATCAGCCCCAGCATTTT,CASSLGGTYSNQPQHF
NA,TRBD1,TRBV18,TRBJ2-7,TGTGCCAGCTCACCCCTCGGACAGGGGATCTACGAGCAGTACTTC,CASSPLGQGIYEQYF
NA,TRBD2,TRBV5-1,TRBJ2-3,TGCGCCAGCGCAGCGGGAGGGGACACAGATACGCAGTATTTT,CASAAGGDTDTQYF
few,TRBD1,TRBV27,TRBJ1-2,TGTGCCAGCAGTGGGGGGACAGGGTTATCGAACTATGGCTACACCTTC,CASSGGTGLSNYGYTF
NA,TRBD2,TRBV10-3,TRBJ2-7,TGTGCCATTGGGGGGCTAGCGGGGATCTCCTACGAGCAGTACTTC,CAIGGLAGISYEQYF
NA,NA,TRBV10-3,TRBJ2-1,TGTGCCATCAGTGGGCTAGCGAGAAACAATGAGCAGTTCTTC,CAISGLARNNEQFF
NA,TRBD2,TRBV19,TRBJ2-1,TGTGCCAGTAGTATAGTTGGACTAGCGGGAGTTTATCCGTACAATGAGCAGTTCTTC,CASSIVGLAGVYPYNEQFF
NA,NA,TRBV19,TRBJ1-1,TGTGCCAGTAGTATCGGTGGGGGCCATTTCATGAACACTGAAGCTTTCTTT,CASSIGGGHFMNTEAFF
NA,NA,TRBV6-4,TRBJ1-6,TGTGCCAGGGGAACTTACGACAGACTTAATTCACCCCTCCACTTT,CARGTYDRLNSPLHF
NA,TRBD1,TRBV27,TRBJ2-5,TGTGCCAGCAAAAGGGGACAGACAATGGCAGAGACCCAGTACTTC,CASKRGQTMAETQYF
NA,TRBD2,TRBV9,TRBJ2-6,TGTGCCAGCAACAAGGGACTAGCGGGAGCCCCTGGGGCCAACGTCCTGACTTTC,CASNKGLAGAPGANVLTF
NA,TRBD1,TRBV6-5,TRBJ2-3,TGTGCCAGCAGCCTCGGGACAGGGTCAGATACGCAGTATTTT,CASSLGTGSDTQYF
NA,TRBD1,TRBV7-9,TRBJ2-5,TGTGCCAGCAGCTTAGCTGAAACAGGGGGCGAGACCCAGTACTTC,CASSLAETGGETQYF
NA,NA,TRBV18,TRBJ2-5,TGTGCCAGCTCACCAGGGCCCCGAACCCAGTACTTC,CASSPGPRTQYF
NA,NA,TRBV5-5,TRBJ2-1,TGTGCCAGCACCCACATCGACAGTTCCTACAATGAGCAGTTCTTC,CASTHIDSSYNEQFF
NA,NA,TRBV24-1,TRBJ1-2,TGTGCCACCAGTGATTTGACCAGTAACTATGGCTACACCTTC,CATSDLTSNYGYTF
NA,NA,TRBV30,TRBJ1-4,TGTGCCTGGAGCCGCTCCGGGGGAGAAAAACTGTTTTTT,CAWSRSGGEKLFF
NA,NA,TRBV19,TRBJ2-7,TGTGCCAGTAGTCCCCAGACAGGACCCTACGAGCAGTACTTC,CASSPQTGPYEQYF
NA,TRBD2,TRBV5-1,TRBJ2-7,TGCGCCAGCAGCTTGAGACTAGCGGGAGACGAGCAGTACTTC,CASSLRLAGDEQYF
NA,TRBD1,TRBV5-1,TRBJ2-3,TGCGCCAGCAGCGCTGGACAGGGAACAGATACGCAGTATTTT,CASSAGQGTDTQYF
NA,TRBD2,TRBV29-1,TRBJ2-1,TGCAGCGTTGAAGGGCTAGCGGGGGCCCCTGGGTACAATGAGCAGTTCTTC,CSVEGLAGAPGYNEQFF
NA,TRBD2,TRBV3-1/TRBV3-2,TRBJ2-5,TGTGCCAGCAGGCCGGGACTAGCGGAAGAGACCCAGTACTTC,CASRPGLAEETQYF
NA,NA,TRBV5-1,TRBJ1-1,TGCGCCAGCAGCTTGGGACCGGGGGGAAACACTGAAGCTTTCTTT,CASSLGPGGNTEAFF
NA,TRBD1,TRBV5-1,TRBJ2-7,TGCGCCCGCAGCTGGGGTTGGGGGGGACAGGGCTCCTACGAGCAGTACTTC,CARSWGWGGQGSYEQYF